This T cell receptor beta chain came from a study of control samples from healthy donors and cancer patients. The method was immunoSEQ multiplex PCR; TCRdb's version includes in-frame clones alone and lacks a portion of them. This table has 82,000 or so clones, 85% to 95% appearing once. The CDR3 is made up of 17 amino acids. The junction had 2 bases not matched to a gene; V was cut back by 0 bases and J by 0 bases. CDR1 is ENHRY, CDR2 SYGVKD, per germline. Specimen: blood. The TCR comes from a woman aged 18-35 years in good health. The genes are TRBV10-3 and TRBJ2-2, with 9 bases aligning to TRBD1. The chain's CDR3 is CAISESGQGPNTGELFF. The CDR3, as DNA: TGTGCCATCAGTGAGTCAGGACAGGGGCCGAACACCGGGGAGCTGTTTTTT.